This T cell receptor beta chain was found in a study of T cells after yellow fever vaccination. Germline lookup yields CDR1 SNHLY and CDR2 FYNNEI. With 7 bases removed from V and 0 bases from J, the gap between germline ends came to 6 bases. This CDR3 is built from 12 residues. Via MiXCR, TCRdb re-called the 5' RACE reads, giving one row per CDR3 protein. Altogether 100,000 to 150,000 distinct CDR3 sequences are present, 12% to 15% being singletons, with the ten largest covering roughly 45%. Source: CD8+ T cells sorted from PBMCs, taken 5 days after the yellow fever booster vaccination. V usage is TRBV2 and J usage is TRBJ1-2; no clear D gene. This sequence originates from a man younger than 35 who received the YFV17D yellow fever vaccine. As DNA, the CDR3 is TGTGCCAGCATGCAAGCTAACTATGGCTACACCTTC. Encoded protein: CASMQANYGYTF. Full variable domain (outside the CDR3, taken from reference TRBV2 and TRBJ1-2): EPEVTQTPSHQVTQMGQEVILRCVPISNHLYFYWYRQILGQKVEFLVSFYNNEISEKSEIFDDQFSVERPDGSNFTLKIRSTKLEDSAMYFCASMQANYGYTFGSGTRLTVV.